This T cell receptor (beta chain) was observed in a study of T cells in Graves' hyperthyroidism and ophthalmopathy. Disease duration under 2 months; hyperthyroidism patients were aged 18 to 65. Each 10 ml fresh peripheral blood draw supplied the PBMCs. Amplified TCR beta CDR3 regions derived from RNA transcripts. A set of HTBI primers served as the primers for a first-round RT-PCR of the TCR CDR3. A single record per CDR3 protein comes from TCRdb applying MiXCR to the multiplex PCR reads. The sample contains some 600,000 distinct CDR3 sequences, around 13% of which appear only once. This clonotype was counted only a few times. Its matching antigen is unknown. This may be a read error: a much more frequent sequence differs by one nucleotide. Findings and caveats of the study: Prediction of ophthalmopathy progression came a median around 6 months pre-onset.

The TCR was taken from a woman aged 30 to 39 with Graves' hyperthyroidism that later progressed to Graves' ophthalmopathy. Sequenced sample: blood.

The CDR3, as DNA: TGTGCCAGCAGCTTATCCGGGACAGGGGTTTACGAGCGGTACTTC. Protein: CASSLSGTGVYERYF. The rearrangement joins TRBV7-9 to TRBJ2-7; 10 nucleotides line up with TRBD1. This CDR3 spans 15 amino acids. Per the germline V gene, CDR1 is SEHNR and CDR2 is FQNEAQ (reference sequence). Full variable domain (remainder filled in from reference TRBV7-9 and TRBJ2-7): DTGVSQNPRHKITKRGQNVTFRCDPISEHNRLYWYRQTLGQGPEFLTYFQNEAQLEKSRLLSDRFSAERPKGSFSTLEIQRTEQGDSAMYLCASSLSGTGVYERYFGPGTRLTVT.